This T cell receptor beta chain was retrieved from a study of blood T cell repertoires in COVID-19. The CDR3 runs to 15 residues. Germline V CDR1 and CDR2: SGHVS, FNYEAQ. The J segment lost 6 bases and the V segment lost 2 bases, leaving 7 bases of the junction unmatched. Original data processing: Reference gene primer amplification gave estimated nucleated cell counts. Profiling relied on immunoSEQ multiplex PCR, and the TCRdb table lists in-frame clones only, not all of them. The DNA was the basis for D and trimming; V, J and clone size are from that table. The profile covers 250,000 or so clones, with 80% to 90% appearing a single time and about 3.4% taken by the ten largest.

The sequenced material came from PBMCs or T cells enriched from blood (not recorded which). This receptor was obtained from a woman aged 40 to 50 who had been exposed to COVID-19. This rearrangement joins TRBV7-6 to TRBJ2-7; 10 bases are shared with TRBD1. CDR3 coding DNA: TGTGCCAGCAGCTTATCCCCGACAGGGGGCGGCGAGCAGTACTTC. Translated: CASSLSPTGGGEQYF.